This T cell receptor (beta chain) originates from a study of beta chain features in type 1 diabetes. The wider study: Examined across all samples were roughly 100 million sorted cells.

Expressed TCRB transcripts were sequenced because the isolated RNA had all been reverse transcribed beforehand. Profiling relied on immunoSEQ multiplex PCR, and the TCRdb table lists in-frame clones only, not all of them. The repertoire holds hundreds of thousands of clones, with about 12% as singletons. Trimming cost V 3 bases and J 6 bases, with 15 bases left between them. The CDR3 has 15 amino acids. Per germline, CDR1 SEHNR and CDR2 FQNEAQ (reference sequence). The specimen was naive CD4+ T cells from blood. The clonotype originates from a man between 18 and 29 years old in good health. V is TRBV7-9 and J is TRBJ2-1; a weak D match, TRBD2 (5 bases). CDR3 DNA: TGTGCCAGCAGCTTCTATATTCCGAGCGGCAATGAGCAGTTCTTC. The encoded protein is CASSFYIPSGNEQFF. Full variable domain (outside the CDR3, taken from reference TRBV7-9 and TRBJ2-1): DTGVSQNPRHKITKRGQNVTFRCDPISEHNRLYWYRQTLGQGPEFLTYFQNEAQLEKSRLLSDRFSAERPKGSFSTLEIQRTEQGDSAMYLCASSFYIPSGNEQFFGPGTRLTVL.